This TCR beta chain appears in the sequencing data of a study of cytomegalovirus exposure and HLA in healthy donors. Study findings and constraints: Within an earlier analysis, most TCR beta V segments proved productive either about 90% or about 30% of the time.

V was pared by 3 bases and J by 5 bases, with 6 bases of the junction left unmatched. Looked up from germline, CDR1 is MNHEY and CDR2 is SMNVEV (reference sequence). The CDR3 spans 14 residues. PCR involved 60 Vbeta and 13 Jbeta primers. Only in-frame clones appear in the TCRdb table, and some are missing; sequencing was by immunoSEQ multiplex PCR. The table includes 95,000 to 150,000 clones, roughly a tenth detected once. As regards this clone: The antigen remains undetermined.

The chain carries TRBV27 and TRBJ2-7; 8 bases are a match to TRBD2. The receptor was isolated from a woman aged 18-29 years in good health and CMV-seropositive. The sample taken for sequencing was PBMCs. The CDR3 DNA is TGTGCCAGCAGTTTCTCGGGAGGGCCAAACGAGCAGTACTTC. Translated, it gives CASSFSGGPNEQYF.